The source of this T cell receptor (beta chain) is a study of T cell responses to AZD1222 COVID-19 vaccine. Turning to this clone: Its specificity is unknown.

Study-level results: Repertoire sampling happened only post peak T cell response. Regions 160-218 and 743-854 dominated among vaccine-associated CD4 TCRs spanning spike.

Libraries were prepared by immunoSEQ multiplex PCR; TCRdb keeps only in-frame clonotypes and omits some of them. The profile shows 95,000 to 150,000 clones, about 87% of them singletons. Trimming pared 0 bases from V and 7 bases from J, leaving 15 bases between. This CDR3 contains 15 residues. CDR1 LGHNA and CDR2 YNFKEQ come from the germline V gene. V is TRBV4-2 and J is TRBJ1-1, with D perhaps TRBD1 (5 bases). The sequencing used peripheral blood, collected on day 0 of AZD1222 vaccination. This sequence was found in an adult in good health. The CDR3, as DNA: TGTGCCAGCAGCCAAGAGGTCGGGACCCTACTTGAAGCTTTCTTT. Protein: CASSQEVGTLLEAFF.